This T cell receptor (beta chain) was recorded in a study of cytomegalovirus exposure and HLA in healthy donors. Turning to the study itself: There were 117 million unique TCR beta sequences, drawn from roughly 200 million T cells, in an earlier analysis. General observations from the study: Analyzed later, association rates of TCRs varied across HLA loci, with DRB1 most and HLA-C fewest. Among TCR beta chains, those listed as cytomegalovirus-associated numbered around 180. Several of the most significant clusters appeared, in a later analysis, to be linked to common viral pathogens.

J gave up 3 bases and V 1 base, and 9 bases lay outside the gene matches. From germline, CDR1 is MGHRA and CDR2 YSYEKL. This CDR3 comprises 19 residues. Note on this clone: Its cognate antigen is unknown.

PCR was performed using 60 Vbeta and 13 Jbeta primers. This table comes from immunoSEQ multiplex PCR, and its TCRdb copy is limited to in-frame clones, with some not included. The table for this sample gives more than 140,000 clones. The sequenced sample consisted of PBMCs. This receptor was obtained from a woman in her late teens or twenties in good health and CMV-seronegative. The chain employs TRBV4-1 and TRBJ2-3; 14 bases line up with TRBD2. The CDR3 coding sequence is TGCGCCAGCAGCCAAGGAACCGGGACTAGCGGGAGTTGGACAGATACGCAGTATTTT. Protein: CASSQGTGTSGSWTDTQYF.